Following are 14 T cell receptor beta chains from one sample sequenced in a study of shared clonotypes between healthy human individuals. Repertoires were generated with immunoSEQ multiplex PCR, while TCRdb's copy carries only in-frame clones and drops some. The table lists around 2.1 million clones, roughly 95% of them singletons. Sequenced: naive CD4+ T cells sorted from blood. Subset in this sample: CD45RA+ positively selected. The origin of the receptors is a man aged 18-30 years in good health.

In this sample, this clone turned up a few times. The chain recombines TRBV28 with TRBJ1-5, with D unresolved. The CDR3 totals 12 residues. Germline-derived CDR1 and CDR2 are MDHEN and SYDVKM. Trimming removed 7 bases from V and 6 bases from J, with 10 bases in between. In DNA, the CDR3 is TGTGCCAGCATGACTACGGCTCAGCCCCAGCATTTT. It encodes CASMTTAQPQHF. Using reference TRBV28 and TRBJ1-5 for the parts outside the CDR3, the full variable domain is DVKVTQSSRYLVKRTGEKVFLECVQDMDHENMFWYRQDPGLGLRLIYFSYDVKMKEKGDIPEGYSVSREKKERFSLILESASTNQTSMYLCASMTTAQPQHFGDGTRLSIL.

The table lists this clone with a count of one. J is TRBJ1-5 and V is TRBV7-2, with a tentative D call TRBD1 (6 bases). This CDR3 spans 15 amino acids. In germline, CDR1 is SGHTA, CDR2 FQGNSA. Trimming shortened V by 4 bases and J by 3 bases, and 13 bases separated the two germline ends. This chain's CDR3 is CASSSRGGFNQPQHF. The CDR3, as DNA: TGTGCCAGCAGCTCCCGGGGGGGCTTCAATCAGCCCCAGCATTTT. The full variable domain, its missing parts supplied by reference TRBV7-2 and TRBJ1-5, is GAGVSQSPSNKVTEKGKDVELRCDPISGHTALYWYRQSLGQGLEFLIYFQGNSAPDKSGLPSDRFSAERTGGSVSTLTIQRTQQEDSAVYLCASSSRGGFNQPQHFGDGTRLSIL.

This clone has only a few counts. The gene calls are TRBV7-2 and TRBJ1-2; D unresolved. V gave up 0 bases and J gave up 1 base, with 12 bases separating them. The CDR3 loop spans 16 amino acids. Germline values: CDR1 SGHTA, CDR2 FQGNSA. The CDR3 nucleotides are TGTGCCAGCAGCTTAGCCCCTAACACGATTAACTATGGCTACACCTTC. Protein sequence: CASSLAPNTINYGYTF.

This clone came up once. The chain links TRBV25-1 to TRBJ2-5; weak D call: TRBD2 (6 bases). The CDR3 length is 14 residues. Trimming left V 3 bases short and J 5 bases short, with 13 bases between. Per germline, CDR1 MGHDK and CDR2 SYGVNS. CDR3: CASSDPRLVETQYF. As DNA, the CDR3 is TGTGCCAGCAGTGACCCCAGACTAGTGGAGACCCAGTACTTC.

Turning to this clone: Other DNA sequences in the sample encode the same CDR3. The chain links TRBV5-1 to TRBJ1-6; D not certain. The germline V and J ends were trimmed by 0 bases and 9 bases, with 10 bases remaining between them. Per germline, CDR1 SGHRS and CDR2 YFSETQ. The CDR3 has 14 residues. CDR3 in amino acids: CASSLGTASSPLHF. CDR3 DNA: TGCGCCAGCAGCTTGGGGACTGCAAGTTCACCCCTCCACTTT.

V and J are TRBV5-4 and TRBJ2-7, with D perhaps TRBD2 (6 bases). Looked up from germline, CDR1 is SGHNT and CDR2 is YYREEE (reference sequence). The germline V and J ends were trimmed by 3 bases and 4 bases, with 17 bases remaining between them. CDR3 length equals 15 residues. The CDR3 loop reads CASSSLAEEGYEQYF. CDR3 sequence (DNA): TGTGCCAGCAGCTCCTTAGCTGAGGAGGGGTACGAGCAGTACTTC.

This clone was seen a few times. The rearrangement uses TRBV19 and TRBJ1-1, with TRBD1 as a possible D gene (5 bases). The CDR3 is 12 residues long. Germline V gives CDR1 LNHDA, CDR2 SQIVND (reference sequence). The germline V and J ends were trimmed by 2 bases and 11 bases, with 12 bases remaining between them. This CDR3 is CASSISRQRAFF. The CDR3 DNA reads TGTGCCAGTAGTATATCTCGACAGCGGGCTTTCTTT.

The CDR3 loop is CASSTGASSTDTQYF. The CDR3 DNA sequence: TGCGCCAGCAGCACAGGGGCCTCTAGCACAGATACGCAGTATTTT. The J gene is TRBJ2-3, the V gene TRBV5-1; 7 bases are a match to TRBD1. V lost 4 bases to trimming and J lost 0 bases; unmatched junction nucleotides: 5. Germline V gene data show CDR1 as SGHRS and CDR2 as YFSETQ. The CDR3 totals 15 residues. Full variable domain (missing parts from reference TRBV5-1 and TRBJ2-3): KAGVTQTPRYLIKTRGQQVTLSCSPISGHRSVSWYQQTPGQGLQFLFEYFSETQRNKGNFPGRFSGRQFSNSRSEMNVSTLELGDSALYLCASSTGASSTDTQYFGPGTRLTVL.

The chain joins TRBV5-1 to TRBJ2-1; 9 bases are shared with TRBD2. This CDR3 has 14 residues. From germline, CDR1 is SGHRS and CDR2 YFSETQ. V lost 4 bases to trimming and J lost 8 bases; unmatched junction nucleotides: 7. The CDR3 protein is CASSAAGGKYEQFF. DNA of the CDR3: TGCGCCAGCAGCGCCGCGGGGGGGAAATATGAGCAGTTCTTC.

This sequence joins TRBV6-6 and TRBJ1-2; D call uncertain. This CDR3 has 13 residues. V was clipped by 5 bases and J by 2 bases, with 9 bases between them. Germline values: CDR1 MNHNY, CDR2 SVGAGI (reference sequence). CDR3: CASSQPENYGYTF. The CDR3 DNA reads TGTGCCAGCAGTCAACCGGAAAACTATGGCTACACCTTC.

A note on this clone: The identical CDR3 is also encoded by other nucleotide sequences in the sample. The V call is TRBV7-2, the J call TRBJ1-1; D may be TRBD1 (5 bases). This CDR3 spans 12 amino acids. The germline V gene encodes CDR1 SGHTA and CDR2 FQGNSA. Trimming left V 1 base short and J 7 bases short, with 7 bases between. The CDR3 DNA reads TGTGCCAGCAGCTTAGGGGGCGTTGAAGCTTTCTTT. Its translation: CASSLGGVEAFF. Full variable domain (rest looked up from reference TRBV7-2 and TRBJ1-1): GAGVSQSPSNKVTEKGKDVELRCDPISGHTALYWYRQSLGQGLEFLIYFQGNSAPDKSGLPSDRFSAERTGGSVSTLTIQRTQQEDSAVYLCASSLGGVEAFFGQGTRLTVV.

J is TRBJ1-3 and V is TRBV18; possible D gene TRBD1, 5 bases. The CDR3 runs to 14 residues. V was clipped by 8 bases and J by 4 bases, with 15 bases between them. The germline V gene encodes CDR1 KGHSH and CDR2 LQKENI. The CDR3 loop reads CASTTGAWGNTIYF. The CDR3 nucleotides are TGTGCCAGCACGACCGGGGCCTGGGGAAACACCATATATTTT.

The CDR3 nucleotides read TGTGCCAGCAGCCCGGGACAATGGGCAGAGCAGTTCTTC. It specifies CASSPGQWAEQFF. The chain couples TRBV5-4 to TRBJ2-1; TRBD1 is a possible D gene (6 bases). This CDR3 is built from 13 residues. CDR1 and CDR2 from the germline V gene are SGHNT and YYREEE (reference sequence). Trimming took off 4 bases at V and 10 bases at J, with 15 bases between the two ends.

V is TRBV6-1 and J is TRBJ2-3, with a possible D match to TRBD2 (5 bases). The germline V gene encodes CDR1 MNHNS and CDR2 SASEGT. The ends were cut back, 10 bases at V and 0 bases at J, with 14 bases in the middle. This CDR3 spans 14 amino acids. CDR3 residues: CAITRRTSTDTQYF. The CDR3 DNA sequence: TGTGCCATTACGCGGCGGACTAGCACAGATACGCAGTATTTT.